This T cell receptor beta chain was recorded in a study of T cell repertoires in cytomegalovirus infection. Whole-study context: Carrying CMV and the relevant HLA type showed in public TCR beta signatures. Study-level findings and limits: HLA-C-restricted TCR beta clonotypes specific for CMV led the ex vivo response.

For this clonotype: The antigen is unknown. One junction end disagrees with the germline gene, perhaps due to a read error.

Germline CDR1 and CDR2: LNHDA and SQIVND (reference sequence). The CDR3 is made up of 15 amino acids. In TCRdb, the reads were re-called with MiXCR into one record per CDR3 protein. The table has 310,000 or so distinct CDR3 sequences, over 20% seen once. Sequenced input: PBMCs. The chain has TRBV19 and TRBJ1-5, with D perhaps TRBD1 (6 bases). The source is a human donor in good health (CMV status not recorded). Some clones in this sample may be carry-over from other donors' samples. CDR3 DNA sequence: TGTGCCAGTAGTATATTCGGACAGTTGAATCAGTCCCAGCATTTT. Its protein is CASSIFGQLNQSQHF.